The following is a TCR beta chain sequence with its context. No antigen is known for it. The source of the sample is a study of monozygotic twins with inflammatory bowel disease. The CDR3 has 14 amino acids. CDR1 and CDR2 from the germline V gene are ENHRY and SYGVKD. Study results and limitations: The data offered no way to tell different T cell subtypes apart.

TCRdb reanalyzed the 5' RACE reads, giving one entry per CDR3 protein sequence and no DNA. This table holds over 130,000 distinct CDR3 sequences. The receptor was derived from a human donor with ulcerative colitis or Crohn's disease, or a healthy co-twin of an affected twin (not recorded which). The chain uses TRBV10-3 and TRBJ2-1; without DNA, the TCRdb call of TRBD2 cannot be checked. Sequences were obtained from blood. The chain's CDR3 is CAISEMRTTDEQFF.